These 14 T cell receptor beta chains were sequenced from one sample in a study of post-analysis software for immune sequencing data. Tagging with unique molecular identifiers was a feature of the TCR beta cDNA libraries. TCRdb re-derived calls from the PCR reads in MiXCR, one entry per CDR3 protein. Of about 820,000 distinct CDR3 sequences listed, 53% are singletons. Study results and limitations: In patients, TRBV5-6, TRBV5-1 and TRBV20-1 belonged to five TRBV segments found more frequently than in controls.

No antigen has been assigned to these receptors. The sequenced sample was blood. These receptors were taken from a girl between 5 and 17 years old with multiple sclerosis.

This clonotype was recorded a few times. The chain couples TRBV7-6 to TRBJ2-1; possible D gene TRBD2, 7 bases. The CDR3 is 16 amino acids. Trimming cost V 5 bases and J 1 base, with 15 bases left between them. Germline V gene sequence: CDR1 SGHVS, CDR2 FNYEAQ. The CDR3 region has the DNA TGTGCCAGCAGCCTCCAAGGGGGGGGGTCCTACAATGAGCAGTTCTTC. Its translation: CASSLQGGGSYNEQFF. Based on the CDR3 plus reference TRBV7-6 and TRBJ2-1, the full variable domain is GAGVSQSPRYKVTKRGQDVALRCDPISGHVSLYWYRQALGQGPEFLTYFNYEAQQDKSGLPNDRFSAERPEGSISTLTIQRTEQRDSAMYRCASSLQGGGSYNEQFFGPGTRLTVL.

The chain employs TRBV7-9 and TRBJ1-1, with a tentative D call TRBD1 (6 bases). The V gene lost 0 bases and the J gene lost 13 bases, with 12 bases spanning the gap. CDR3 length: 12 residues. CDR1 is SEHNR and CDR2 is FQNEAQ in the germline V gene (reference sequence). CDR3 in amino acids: CASSLAGTRVFF. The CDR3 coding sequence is TGTGCCAGCAGCTTAGCCGGGACAAGGGTTTTCTTT.

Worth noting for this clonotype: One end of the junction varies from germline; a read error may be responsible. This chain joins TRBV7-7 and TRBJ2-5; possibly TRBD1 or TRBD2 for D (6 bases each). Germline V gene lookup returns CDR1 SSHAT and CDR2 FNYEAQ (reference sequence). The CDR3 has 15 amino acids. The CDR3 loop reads CASSLGGLPQETQYF. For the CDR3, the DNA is TGTGCTAGCAGCTTAGGGGGACTCCCCCAAGAGACCCAGTACTTC. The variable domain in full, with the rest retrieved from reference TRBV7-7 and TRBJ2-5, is GAGVSQSPRYKVTKRGQDVTLRCDPISSHATLYWYQQALGQGPEFLTYFNYEAQPDKSGLPSDRFSAERPEGSISTLTIQRTEQRDSAMYRCASSLGGLPQETQYFGPGTRLLVL.

For the CDR3, the DNA is TGTGCCAGCAGTTTAATAGGGCAGGATGGCTACACCTTC. Encoded protein: CASSLIGQDGYTF. V gene TRBV27 combines with J gene TRBJ1-2; D is unclear. V lost 2 bases and J lost 6, with 10 bases in between. This CDR3 comprises 13 residues. CDR1 and CDR2 (germline): MNHEY, SMNVEV (reference sequence).

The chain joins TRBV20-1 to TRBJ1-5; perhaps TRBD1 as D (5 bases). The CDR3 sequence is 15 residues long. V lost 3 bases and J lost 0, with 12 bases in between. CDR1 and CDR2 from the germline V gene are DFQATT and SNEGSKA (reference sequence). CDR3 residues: CSARTLDTSNQPQHF. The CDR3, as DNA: TGCAGTGCTAGGACTTTGGACACTAGCAATCAGCCCCAGCATTTT.

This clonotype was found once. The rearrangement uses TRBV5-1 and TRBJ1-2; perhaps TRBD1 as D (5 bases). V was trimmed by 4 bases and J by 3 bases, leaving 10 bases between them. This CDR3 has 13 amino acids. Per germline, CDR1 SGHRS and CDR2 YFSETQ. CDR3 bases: TGCGCCAGCAGCATGGGAGGGGACTATGGCTACACCTTC. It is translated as CASSMGGDYGYTF.

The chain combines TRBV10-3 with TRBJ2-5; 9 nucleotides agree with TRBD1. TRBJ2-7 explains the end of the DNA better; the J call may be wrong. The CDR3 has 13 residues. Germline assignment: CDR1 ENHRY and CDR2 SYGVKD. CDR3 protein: CAISGTGAVEQYF. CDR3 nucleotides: TGTGCCATCAGTGGGACAGGGGCTGTCGAGCAGTACTTC.

CDR3 amino acids: CSALDRSHYTF. The CDR3 nucleotides read TGCAGTGCCCTGGACCGCTCACACTACACCTTC. This chain links TRBV20-1 with TRBJ1-2; D is ambiguous. CDR1 is DFQATT, CDR2 SNEGSKA, per germline (reference sequence). Between the trimmed V and J ends, which lost 6 bases and 10 bases, there was a span of 15 bases. This CDR3 contains 11 residues.

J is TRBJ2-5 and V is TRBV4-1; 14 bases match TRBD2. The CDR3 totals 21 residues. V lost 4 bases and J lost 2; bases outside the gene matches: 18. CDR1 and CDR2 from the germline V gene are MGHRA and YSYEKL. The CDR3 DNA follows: TGCGCCAGCAGCCTCTTAACTCTCCGGGGACTAGCGGGAGAAAAGCAAGAGACCCAGTACTTC. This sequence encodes CASSLLTLRGLAGEKQETQYF.

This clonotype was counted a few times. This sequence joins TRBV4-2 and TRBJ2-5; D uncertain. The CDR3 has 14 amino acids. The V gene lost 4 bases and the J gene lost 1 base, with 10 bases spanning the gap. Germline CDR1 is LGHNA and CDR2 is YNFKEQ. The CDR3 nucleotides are TGTGCCAGCAGCCCACTGCCCTTCCAAGAGACCCAGTACTTC. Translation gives CASSPLPFQETQYF.

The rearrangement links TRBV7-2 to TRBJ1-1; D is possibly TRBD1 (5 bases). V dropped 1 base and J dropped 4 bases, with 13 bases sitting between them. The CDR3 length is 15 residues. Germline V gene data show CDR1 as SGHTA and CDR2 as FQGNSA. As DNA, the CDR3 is TGTGCCAGCAGCTTAGAATTCCATAGGGGCACTGAAGCTTTCTTT. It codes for CASSLEFHRGTEAFF.

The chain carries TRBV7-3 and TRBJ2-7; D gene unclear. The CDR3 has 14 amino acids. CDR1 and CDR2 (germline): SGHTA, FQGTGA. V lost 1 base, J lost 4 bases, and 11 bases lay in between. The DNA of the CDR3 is TGTGCCAGCAGCTTAATGGGAATAGGTTACGAGCAGTACTTC. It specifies CASSLMGIGYEQYF.

This chain's CDR3 is CASSLGLGGVYEQYF. The CDR3 coding sequence is TGTGCCAGCAGCTTAGGCTTGGGAGGGGTCTACGAGCAGTACTTC. This chain joins TRBV7-6 and TRBJ2-7; 7 bases map to TRBD2. The germline gives CDR1 SGHVS, CDR2 FNYEAQ. This CDR3 region has 15 residues. Trimming at V came to 1 base and at J to 3 bases, leaving 6 bases not matched to a gene. Drawing the rest from reference TRBV7-6 and TRBJ2-7, the complete variable domain is GAGVSQSPRYKVTKRGQDVALRCDPISGHVSLYWYRQALGQGPEFLTYFNYEAQQDKSGLPNDRFSAERPEGSISTLTIQRTEQRDSAMYRCASSLGLGGVYEQYFGPGTRLTVT.

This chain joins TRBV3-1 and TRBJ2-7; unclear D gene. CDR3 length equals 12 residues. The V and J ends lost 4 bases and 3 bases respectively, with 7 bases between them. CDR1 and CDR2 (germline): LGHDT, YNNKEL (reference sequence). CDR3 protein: CASSRWSYEQYF. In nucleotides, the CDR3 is TGTGCCAGCAGCCGTTGGAGCTACGAGCAGTACTTC.